Listed below are T cell receptor beta chains from one sample, sequenced in a study of T cells in Graves' hyperthyroidism and ophthalmopathy. Using its own MiXCR run on the multiplex PCR reads, TCRdb lists one record per CDR3 protein. The data show about 540,000 distinct CDR3 sequences, roughly 46% seen once. Sequencing used peripheral blood or thyroid tissue (not recorded which). These receptors all come from a woman aged 18-35 years with Graves' hyperthyroidism. CDR3s include the opening cysteine and the closing phenylalanine or tryptophan. D genes are given only for firm matches. The size field is filled for only some rows; it gives once, few, many or a size class.

NA	TRBV12-3/TRBV12-4	TRBJ2-7	NA	TGTGCCAGCAGTTTAGGACAGGGACTACTACGCGAGCAGTACTTC	CASSLGQGLLREQYF
NA	TRBV24-1	TRBJ2-5	NA	TGTGCCACCAGTCCTTGGGAGTGGGAGACCCAGTACTTC	CATSPWEWETQYF
many	TRBV25-1	TRBJ2-7	TRBD2	TGTGCCAGCAGTGAATTTACGGGAGGGCACTCCTACGAGCAGTACTTC	CASSEFTGGHSYEQYF
NA	TRBV10-3	TRBJ1-5	NA	TGTGCCATCAGCGAGGCCCCCCGCACAGTAAGTCAGTCCCAGCATTTT	CAISEAPRTVSQSQHF
many	TRBV6-5	TRBJ2-7	TRBD1	TGTGCCAGCAAAACAGGGGGCGAGCAGTACTTC	CASKTGGEQYF
NA	TRBV29-1	TRBJ2-5	NA	TGCAGCGTTGGGGGGGCGAAAGAGACCCAGTACTTC	CSVGGAKETQYF
many	TRBV13	TRBJ2-7	TRBD2	TGTGCCAGCAGCTTGTTGCCTAGCGGGGGGTACGAGCAGTACTTC	CASSLLPSGGYEQYF
many	TRBV7-6	TRBJ1-4	TRBD1	TGTGCCAGCAGCAAAGGGACAGGGGAAATTGAAAAACTGTTTTTT	CASSKGTGEIEKLFF
NA	TRBV20-1	TRBJ2-6	TRBD1	TGCAGTGCTATTATCCGGGACAGAGTCTCTGGGGCCAACGTCCTGACTTTC	CSAIIRDRVSGANVLTF
many	TRBV12-5	TRBJ1-5	NA	TGTGCTAGTGGTTTGTTCCCCCTTGGGGGTCGCAATCAGCCCCAGCATTTT	CASGLFPLGGRNQPQHF
many	TRBV2	TRBJ1-2	NA	TGTGCCAGCAGTAGGGTCGGCGATAACTATGGCTACACCTTC	CASSRVGDNYGYTF
many	TRBV4-2	TRBJ1-1	TRBD1	TGTGCCAGCAGCCAAGATGGTACCGGGACAGGGAGTACTGAAGCTTTCTTT	CASSQDGTGTGSTEAFF
few	TRBV4-3	TRBJ2-2	NA	TGCGCCAGCAGCCAGCCTACAGGGCTCAACACCGGGGAGCTGTTTTTT	CASSQPTGLNTGELFF
NA	TRBV7-6	TRBJ1-5	NA	TGTGCCAGCAGCCCAGAATACGGGGCCGCGAGTGAGCCCCAGCATTTT	CASSPEYGAASEPQHF
NA	TRBV7-7	TRBJ2-2	NA	TGTGCTAGCAGCTCTTCGTATTACAATGAGCAGTTCACCGGGGAGCTGTTTTTT	CASSSSYYNEQFTGELFF
NA	TRBV7-9	TRBJ2-1	TRBD1	TGTGCCAGCAGCCGTAAGCGGGACAGGGACAACGATGAGCAGTTCTTC	CASSRKRDRDNDEQFF
many	TRBV7-8	TRBJ2-5	NA	TGTGCCAGCAGCTTAAGAAGGGAGTCCTCCCGGGAGACCCAGTACTTC	CASSLRRESSRETQYF
NA	TRBV29-1	TRBJ1-1	NA	TGCAGTCAGGGCGGGACTGAAGCTTTCTTT	CSQGGTEAFF
many	TRBV6-5	TRBJ1-1	NA	TGTGCCAGCAGTTACCTCACATTTCAGTTTGGGGTTAACACTGAAGCTTTCTTT	CASSYLTFQFGVNTEAFF
many	TRBV6-6	TRBJ2-7	NA	TGTGCCAGCAGTTCCCGTGGGGGAGGAATTTACGAGCAGTACTTC	CASSSRGGGIYEQYF
many	TRBV6-6	TRBJ1-5	NA	TGTGCCAGCAGTTACGCGGAGGGTAGGGATCAGCCCCAGCATTTT	CASSYAEGRDQPQHF
many	TRBV2	TRBJ2-5	NA	TGTGCCAGCAGTGAACAAGAGACCCAGTACTTC	CASSEQETQYF
NA	TRBV10-3	TRBJ1-6	NA	TGTGCCATCAGTGGTCGGGATAATTCACCCCTCCACTTT	CAISGRDNSPLHF
many	TRBV5-1	TRBJ1-2	NA	TGCGCCAGCAGCTTGGGGAGTCTTGGCTATGGCTACACCTTC	CASSLGSLGYGYTF
NA	TRBV2	TRBJ1-1	TRBD1	TGTGCCAGCAGAGACGCCTCGGGACAGGGGCGGACTGAAGCTTTCTTT	CASRDASGQGRTEAFF
once	TRBV12-3/TRBV12-4	TRBJ2-1	NA	TGTGCCAGCAGTTTTAGTTTGGGTGAGCAGTTCTTC	CASSFSLGEQFF
few	TRBV30	TRBJ2-7	NA	TGTGCCTGGGGTCTAGCGTTCCGCTCCTACGAGCAGTACTTC	CAWGLAFRSYEQYF
many	TRBV29-1	TRBJ2-7	NA	TGCAGCGTTGAAGCTAAGGGCGAGAGTTACGAGCAGTACTTC	CSVEAKGESYEQYF
many	TRBV6-1	TRBJ1-5	TRBD1	TGTGCCAGCAGTGTAAACAGGGGATGGAGCAATCAGCCCCAGCATTTT	CASSVNRGWSNQPQHF
NA	TRBV24-1	TRBJ2-1	TRBD2	TGTGCCACCAGTGGTAGACTAGCGTCACCAAACCCCATCCAGATCTTC	CATSGRLASPNPIQIF
NA	TRBV19	TRBJ2-7	TRBD1	TGTGCCAGTAGTATTGACGGGACAGGGACCTACGAGCAGTACTTC	CASSIDGTGTYEQYF
many	TRBV30	TRBJ1-1	NA	TGTGCCTGGAGTGCGGGGACGAACACTGAAGCTTTCTTT	CAWSAGTNTEAFF
once	TRBV10-2	TRBJ2-2	NA	TGCGCCAGCAGTGAGCCCAGGGTCACCGGGGAGCTGTTTTTT	CASSEPRVTGELFF
NA	TRBV9	TRBJ2-1	TRBD2	TGTGCCAGCAGCGAAGCGGGAGGGCACAATGAGCAGTTCTTC	CASSEAGGHNEQFF
NA	TRBV9	TRBJ1-2	NA	TGTGCCAGCAGCTGGGGGGCAGGGAGCTACACCTTC	CASSWGAGSYTF
many	TRBV7-2	TRBJ2-7	TRBD1	TGTGCCAGCAGCCGCCAAGGGGGACAGTTCTACGAGCAGTACTTC	CASSRQGGQFYEQYF
NA	TRBV2	TRBJ1-5	NA	TGTGCCAGCAGTGGCCAGGGCAGGCAGCCCCAGCATTTT	CASSGQGRQPQHF
NA	TRBV7-9	TRBJ1-2	NA	TGTGCCAGCAGTCCCGGGTGGGACTATGGCTACACCTTC	CASSPGWDYGYTF
NA	TRBV25-1	TRBJ1-2	TRBD1	TGTGCCAGCAGTGAATACGGGACAGGGGATGGCTACACCTTC	CASSEYGTGDGYTF
NA	TRBV20-1	TRBJ1-1	NA	TGCAGTTCGCATGGGACTTTGAACACTGAAGCTTTCTTT	CSSHGTLNTEAFF
many	TRBV7-2	TRBJ1-3	NA	TGTGCCAGCAGCTTAGTCCCCGGACACAGCTTGACTGGAAACACCATATATTTT	CASSLVPGHSLTGNTIYF
few	TRBV27	TRBJ1-1	TRBD1	TGTGCCAGCCAGAGAGGGGGCGCCGACACTGAAGCTTTCTTT	CASQRGGADTEAFF